This TCR beta chain was retrieved from a study of T cell clonotyping in hematopoietic cell transplantation. The method was immunoSEQ multiplex PCR; TCRdb's version includes in-frame clones alone and lacks a portion of them. The sample includes 10,000 to 15,000 clones, roughly 80% seen only once; the top ten take about 6%. General study results and limits: Recipient TCR diversity dropped after transplant; expanded clonotypes rose from day 30 to 180. Without cell sorting, CD4 versus CD8 contributions remain unresolved. Higher Inverse Simpson Index values in graft donor and pretransplant recipient predicted broader posttransplant TCR diversity. Few recipient clonotypes overlapped donors; over 95% were de novo at given depth.

Details on this clone: Its antigen is undetermined.

CDR1 LNHDA and CDR2 SQIVND come from the germline V gene (reference sequence). The J segment lost 1 base and the V segment lost 7 bases, leaving 14 bases of the junction unmatched. The CDR3 totals 18 residues. This chain connects TRBV19 to TRBJ1-4; 8 bases align to TRBD1. Sequenced here: PBMCs, sampled 100 days after allogeneic stem cell transplant. The receptor was isolated from a female patient aged 35 to 55 who had an allogeneic stem cell transplant from a related donor, so T cells may come from the graft donor. Some clones in this sample may be carry-over from other donors' samples. The CDR3 bases are TGTGCCAGTACCCTCGGTGGCAGGGGGCTTGTAACTAATGAAAAACTGTTTTTT. Translation: CASTLGGRGLVTNEKLFF. Combining the CDR3 with reference TRBV19 and TRBJ1-4 gives the whole variable domain DGGITQSPKYLFRKEGQNVTLSCEQNLNHDAMYWYRQDPGQGLRLIYYSQIVNDFQKGDIAEGYSVSREKKESFPLTVTSAQKNPTAFYLCASTLGGRGLVTNEKLFFGSGTQLSVL.